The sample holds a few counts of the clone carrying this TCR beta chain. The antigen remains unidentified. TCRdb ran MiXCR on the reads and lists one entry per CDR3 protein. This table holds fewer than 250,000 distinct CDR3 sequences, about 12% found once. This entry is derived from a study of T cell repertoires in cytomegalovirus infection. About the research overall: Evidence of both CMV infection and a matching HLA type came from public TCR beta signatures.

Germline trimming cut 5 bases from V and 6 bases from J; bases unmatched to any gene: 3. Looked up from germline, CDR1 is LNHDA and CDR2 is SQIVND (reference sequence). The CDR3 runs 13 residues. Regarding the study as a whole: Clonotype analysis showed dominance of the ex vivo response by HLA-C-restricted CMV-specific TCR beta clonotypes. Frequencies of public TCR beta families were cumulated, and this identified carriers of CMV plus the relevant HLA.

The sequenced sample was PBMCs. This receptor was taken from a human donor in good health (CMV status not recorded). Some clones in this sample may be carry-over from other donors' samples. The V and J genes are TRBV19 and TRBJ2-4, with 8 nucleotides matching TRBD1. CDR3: CASSDTGGNIQYF. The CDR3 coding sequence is TGTGCCAGTAGTGATACAGGGGGAAACATTCAGTACTTC.